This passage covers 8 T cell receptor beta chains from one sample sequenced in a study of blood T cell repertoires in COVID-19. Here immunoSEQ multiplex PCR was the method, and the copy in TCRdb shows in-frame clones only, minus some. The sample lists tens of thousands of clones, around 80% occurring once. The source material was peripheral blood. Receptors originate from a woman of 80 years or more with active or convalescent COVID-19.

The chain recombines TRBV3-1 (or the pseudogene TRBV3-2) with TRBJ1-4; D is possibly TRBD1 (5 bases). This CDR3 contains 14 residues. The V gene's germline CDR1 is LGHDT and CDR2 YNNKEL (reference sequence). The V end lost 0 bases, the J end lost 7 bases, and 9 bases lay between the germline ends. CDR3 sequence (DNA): TGTGCCAGCAGCCAAGAAGGGGCGCGTGAAAAACTGTTTTTT. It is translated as CASSQEGAREKLFF.

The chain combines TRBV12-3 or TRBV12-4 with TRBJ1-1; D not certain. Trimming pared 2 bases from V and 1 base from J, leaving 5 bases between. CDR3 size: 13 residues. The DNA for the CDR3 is TGTGCCAGCAGTTTATCTTCGAACACTGAAGCTTTCTTT. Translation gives CASSLSSNTEAFF.

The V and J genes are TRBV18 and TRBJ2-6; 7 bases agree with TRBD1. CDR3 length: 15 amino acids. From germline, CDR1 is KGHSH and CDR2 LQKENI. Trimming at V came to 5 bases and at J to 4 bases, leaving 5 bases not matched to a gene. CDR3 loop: CASSTTGVGANVLTF. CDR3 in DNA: TGTGCCAGCTCAACCACAGGGGTCGGGGCCAACGTCCTGACTTTC. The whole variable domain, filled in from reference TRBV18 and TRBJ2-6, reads NAGVMQNPRHLVRRRGQEARLRCSPMKGHSHVYWYRQLPEEGLKFMVYLQKENIIDESGMPKERFSAEFPKEGPSILRIQQVVRGDSAAYFCASSTTGVGANVLTFGAGSRLTVL.

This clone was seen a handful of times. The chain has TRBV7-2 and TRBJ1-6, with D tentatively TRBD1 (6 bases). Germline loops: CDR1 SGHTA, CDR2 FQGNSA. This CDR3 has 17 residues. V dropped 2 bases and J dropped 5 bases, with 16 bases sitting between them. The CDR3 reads CASSLRVGTLNNSPLHF. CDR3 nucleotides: TGTGCCAGCAGCTTAAGGGTTGGGACATTAAATAATTCACCCCTCCACTTT.

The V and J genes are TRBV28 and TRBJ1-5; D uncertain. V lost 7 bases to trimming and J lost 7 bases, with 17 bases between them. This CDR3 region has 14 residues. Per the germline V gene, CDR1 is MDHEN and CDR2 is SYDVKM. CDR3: CASTEAMGGQPQHF. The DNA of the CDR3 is TGTGCCAGCACGGAAGCGATGGGCGGGCAGCCCCAGCATTTT.

CDR3 coding DNA: TGTGCCAGCAGCTATATCGGGGACGAGCAGTACTTC. Amino acids: CASSYIGDEQYF. This chain connects TRBV7-9 to TRBJ2-7, with D perhaps TRBD2 (5 bases). Trimming removed 4 bases from V and 5 bases from J, with 9 bases in between. The CDR3 totals 12 residues. CDR1 is SEHNR and CDR2 is FQNEAQ in the germline V gene (reference sequence).

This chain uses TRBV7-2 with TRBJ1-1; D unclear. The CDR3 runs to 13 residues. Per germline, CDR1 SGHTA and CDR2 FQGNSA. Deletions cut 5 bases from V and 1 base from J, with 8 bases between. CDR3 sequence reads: CASSQSPNTEAFF. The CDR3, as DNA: TGTGCCAGCAGCCAATCCCCGAACACTGAAGCTTTCTTT.

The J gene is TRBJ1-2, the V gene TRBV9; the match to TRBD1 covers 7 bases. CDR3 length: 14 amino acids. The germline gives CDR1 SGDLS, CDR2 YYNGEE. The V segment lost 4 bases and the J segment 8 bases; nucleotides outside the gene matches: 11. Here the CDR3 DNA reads TGTGCCAGCAGCACCCGACAGGGCACGGGGGGCTACACCTTC. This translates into CASSTRQGTGGYTF.